The clone carrying this T cell receptor (beta chain) came up once. Its antigen is not identified. This PCR relied on a set of 60 Vbeta primers and 13 Jbeta primers. Profiled with immunoSEQ multiplex PCR; TCRdb holds only in-frame clones, not every one. Among roughly 260,000 clones listed, about 83% were seen once. The CDR3 contains 14 residues. CDR1 MNHEY and CDR2 SVGAGI come from the germline V gene. V was clipped by 6 bases and J by 3 bases, with 15 bases between them. The data were taken from a study of cytomegalovirus exposure and HLA in healthy donors. Regarding the study as a whole: 15,000 to 20,000 TCR beta sequences were associated with HLA alleles at 0.05 false discovery rate in a later analysis. Specificity of a few CMV-associated chains for CMV antigens was verified in vitro.

This cohort consisted of healthy bone marrow donors. The J gene is TRBJ2-7, the V gene TRBV6-5, with a tentative D call TRBD2 (6 bases). The source is a woman aged 35 to 49 in good health and CMV-seropositive. The sequencing sample was made of PBMCs. DNA of the CDR3: TGTGCCAGCAGAAACACCGGGACTTACTACGAGCAGTACTTC. Amino acid sequence: CASRNTGTYYEQYF.